These T cell receptor beta chains were read from a single sample in a study of CD8+CD57+ T cells in acquired aplastic anemia. TCRdb passed the reads through MiXCR, listing each CDR3 protein once. The sample lists about 270,000 distinct CDR3 sequences, 50% to 70% occurring once. Sequences were obtained from sorted CD4+, CD8+, or CD8+CD57+ T cells (not recorded which) from PBMCs. Every receptor here comes from a human donor with severe aplastic anemia or a healthy control (not recorded which). CDR3s include the opening cysteine and the closing phenylalanine or tryptophan. A D gene is named only where the DNA matches it firmly. Size values are once, few and many counts, or a class for expanded clones, and some rows have none.

j_call clone_size d_call v_call cdr3_nt cdr3_aa
TRBJ2-2 few . TRBV6-4 TGTGCCAGCAGTGACGTAGGGGTCACCGGGGAGCTGTTTTTT CASSDVGVTGELFF
TRBJ1-6 . . TRBV4-2 TGTGCCAGCAGCCAATTCCGGCAGGCACCCCTCCACTTT CASSQFRQAPLHF
TRBJ1-5 . TRBD1 TRBV20-1 TGCAGTGCTAGACAGGGGGCCGGTCAGCCCCAGCATTTT CSARQGAGQPQHF
TRBJ2-7 . TRBD1 TRBV7-6 TGTGCCAGCAGCTCCTTACAGGGGGCCCTTGAATACGAGCAGTACTTC CASSSLQGALEYEQYF
TRBJ2-3 many TRBD2 TRBV20-1 TGCAGTTGGGGGGGAGCGGGGACAGATACGCAGTATTTT CSWGGAGTDTQYF
TRBJ2-2 once . TRBV12-5 TGTGCTAGTGGTTCCACCGGGGAGCTGTTTTTT CASGSTGELFF
TRBJ1-4 . . TRBV19 TGTGCCAGTAGTGTCGGTCTCAATGAAAAACTGTTTTTT CASSVGLNEKLFF
TRBJ2-7 . . TRBV5-1 TGCGCCAGCAGCTTGGCGCGGGAATTGTACGAGCAGTACTTC CASSLARELYEQYF
TRBJ1-1 many . TRBV12-3/TRBV12-4 TGTGCCAGCAGTTCGCAACGCAACACTGAAGCTTTCTTT CASSSQRNTEAFF
TRBJ2-2 . TRBD2 TRBV7-9 TGTGCCAGCAGCTCGGGACTAGCGGGAGTGGTCACCGGGGAGCTGTTTTTT CASSSGLAGVVTGELFF